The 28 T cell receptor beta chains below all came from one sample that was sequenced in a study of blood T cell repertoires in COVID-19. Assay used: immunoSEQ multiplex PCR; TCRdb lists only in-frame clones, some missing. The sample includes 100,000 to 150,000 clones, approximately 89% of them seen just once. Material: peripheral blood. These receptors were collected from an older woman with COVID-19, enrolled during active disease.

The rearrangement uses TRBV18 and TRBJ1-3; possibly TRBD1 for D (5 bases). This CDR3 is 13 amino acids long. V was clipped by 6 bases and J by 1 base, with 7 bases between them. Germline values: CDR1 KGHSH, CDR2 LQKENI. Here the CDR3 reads CASSRTSGNTIYF. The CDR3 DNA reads TGTGCCAGCTCGCGGACATCTGGAAACACCATATATTTT.

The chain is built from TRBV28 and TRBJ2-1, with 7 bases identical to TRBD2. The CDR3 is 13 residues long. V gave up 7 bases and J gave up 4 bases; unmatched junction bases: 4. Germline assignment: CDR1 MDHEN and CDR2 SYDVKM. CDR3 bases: TGTGCCAGCACTCTGGGGGGGTACAATGAGCAGTTCTTC. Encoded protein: CASTLGGYNEQFF.

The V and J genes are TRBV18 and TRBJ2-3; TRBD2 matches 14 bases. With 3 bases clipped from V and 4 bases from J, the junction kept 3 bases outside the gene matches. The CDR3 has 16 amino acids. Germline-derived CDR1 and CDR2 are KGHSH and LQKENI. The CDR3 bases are TGTGCCAGCTCACCCGGACTAGCGGGGGGCTCAGATACGCAGTATTTT. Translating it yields CASSPGLAGGSDTQYF.

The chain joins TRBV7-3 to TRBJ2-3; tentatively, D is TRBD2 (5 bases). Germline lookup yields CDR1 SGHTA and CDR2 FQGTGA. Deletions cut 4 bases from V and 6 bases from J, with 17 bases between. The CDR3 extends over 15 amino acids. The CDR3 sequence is CASSSPGELGDTQYF. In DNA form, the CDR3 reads TGTGCCAGCAGCTCGCCCGGGGAGCTAGGGGATACGCAGTATTTT. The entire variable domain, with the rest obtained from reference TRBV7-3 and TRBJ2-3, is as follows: GAGVSQTPSNKVTEKGKYVELRCDPISGHTALYWYRQSLGQGPEFLIYFQGTGAADDSGLPNDRFFAVRPEGSVSTLKIQRTERGDSAVYLCASSSPGELGDTQYFGPGTRLTVL.

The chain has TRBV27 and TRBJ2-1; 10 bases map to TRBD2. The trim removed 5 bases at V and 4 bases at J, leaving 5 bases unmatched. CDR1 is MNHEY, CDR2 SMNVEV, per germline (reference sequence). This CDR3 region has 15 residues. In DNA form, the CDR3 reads TGTGCCAGCAGTCTCTCTAGCGGGGGTTACAATGAGCAGTTCTTC. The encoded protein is CASSLSSGGYNEQFF.

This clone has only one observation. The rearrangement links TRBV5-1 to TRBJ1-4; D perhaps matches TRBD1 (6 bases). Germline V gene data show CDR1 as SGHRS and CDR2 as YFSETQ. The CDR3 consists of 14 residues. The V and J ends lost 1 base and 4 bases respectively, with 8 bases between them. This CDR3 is CASSLQGGNEKLFF. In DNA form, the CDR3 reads TGCGCCAGCAGCTTGCAAGGGGGTAATGAAAAACTGTTTTTT. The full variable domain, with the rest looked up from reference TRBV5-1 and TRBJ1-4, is KAGVTQTPRYLIKTRGQQVTLSCSPISGHRSVSWYQQTPGQGLQFLFEYFSETQRNKGNFPGRFSGRQFSNSRSEMNVSTLELGDSALYLCASSLQGGNEKLFFGSGTQLSVL.

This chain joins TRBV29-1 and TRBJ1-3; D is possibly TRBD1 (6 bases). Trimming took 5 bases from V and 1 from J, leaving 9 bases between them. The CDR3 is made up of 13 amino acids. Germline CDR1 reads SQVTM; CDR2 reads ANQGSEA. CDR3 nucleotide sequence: TGCAGCGTTACAGGGAGTTCTGGAAACACCATATATTTT. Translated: CSVTGSSGNTIYF.

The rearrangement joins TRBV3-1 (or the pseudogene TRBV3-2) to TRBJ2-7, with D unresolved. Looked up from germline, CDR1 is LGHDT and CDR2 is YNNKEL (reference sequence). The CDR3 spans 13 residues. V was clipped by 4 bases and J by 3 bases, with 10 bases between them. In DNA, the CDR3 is TGTGCCAGCAGCCCAAGCCCGGGCTACGAGCAGTACTTC. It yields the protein CASSPSPGYEQYF.

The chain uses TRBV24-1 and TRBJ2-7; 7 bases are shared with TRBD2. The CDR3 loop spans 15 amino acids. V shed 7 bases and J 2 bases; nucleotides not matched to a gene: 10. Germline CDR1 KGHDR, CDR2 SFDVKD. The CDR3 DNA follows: TGTGCCACCAGCTCTTTATCGGGGGGAGCCTACGAGCAGTACTTC. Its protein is CATSSLSGGAYEQYF.

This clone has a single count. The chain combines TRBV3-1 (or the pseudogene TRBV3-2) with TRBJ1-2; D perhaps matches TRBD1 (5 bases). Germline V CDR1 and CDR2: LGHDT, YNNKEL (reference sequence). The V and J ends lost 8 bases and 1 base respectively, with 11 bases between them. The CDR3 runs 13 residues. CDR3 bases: TGTGCCAGCCGCCGAGACAGTAACTATGGCTACACCTTC. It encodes CASRRDSNYGYTF.

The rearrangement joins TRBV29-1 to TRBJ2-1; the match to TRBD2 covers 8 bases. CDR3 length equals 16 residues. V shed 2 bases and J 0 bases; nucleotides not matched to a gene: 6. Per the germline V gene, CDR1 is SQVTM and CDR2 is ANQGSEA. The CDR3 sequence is CSVERRGTSSYNEQFF. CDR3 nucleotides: TGCAGCGTTGAAAGAAGGGGGACTAGCTCCTACAATGAGCAGTTCTTC.

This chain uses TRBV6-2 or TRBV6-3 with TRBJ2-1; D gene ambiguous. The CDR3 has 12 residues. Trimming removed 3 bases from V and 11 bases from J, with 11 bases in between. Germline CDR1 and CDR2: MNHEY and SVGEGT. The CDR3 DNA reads TGTGCCAGCAGTTATAGTGAGGCGAAGCAGTTCTTC. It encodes CASSYSEAKQFF.

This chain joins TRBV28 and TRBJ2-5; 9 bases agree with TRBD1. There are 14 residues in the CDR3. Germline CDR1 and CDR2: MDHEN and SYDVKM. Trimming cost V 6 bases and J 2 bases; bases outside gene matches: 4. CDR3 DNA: TGTGCCAGCAGAAGGACAGGGGAGCAAGAGACCCAGTACTTC. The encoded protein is CASRRTGEQETQYF.

The CDR3 DNA is TGCGCCAGCAGCCGCCTGGCGGGGGCGCAGGTTGAGCAGTTCTTC. Translation gives CASSRLAGAQVEQFF. This chain uses TRBV4-1 with TRBJ2-1; a weak D match, TRBD2 (7 bases). This CDR3 comprises 15 residues. With 4 bases removed from V and 9 bases from J, the gap between germline ends came to 19 bases. The germline V gene encodes CDR1 MGHRA and CDR2 YSYEKL.

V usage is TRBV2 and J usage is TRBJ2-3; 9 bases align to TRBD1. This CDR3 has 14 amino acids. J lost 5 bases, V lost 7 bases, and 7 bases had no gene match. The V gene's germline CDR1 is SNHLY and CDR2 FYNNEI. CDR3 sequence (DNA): TGTGCCAGCAAGACGACAGGGGGAGTAGATACGCAGTATTTT. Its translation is CASKTTGGVDTQYF.

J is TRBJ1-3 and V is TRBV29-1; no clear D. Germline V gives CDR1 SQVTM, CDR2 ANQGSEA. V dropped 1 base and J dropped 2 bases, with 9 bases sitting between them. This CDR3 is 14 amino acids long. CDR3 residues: CSVEGNRAGNTIYF. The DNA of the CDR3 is TGCAGCGTTGAAGGGAACCGGGCTGGAAACACCATATATTTT.

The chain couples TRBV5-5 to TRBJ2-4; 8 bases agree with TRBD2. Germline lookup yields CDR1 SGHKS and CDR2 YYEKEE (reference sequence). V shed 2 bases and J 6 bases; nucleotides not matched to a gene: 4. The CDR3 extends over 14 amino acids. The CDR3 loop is CASSFSSGGNIQYF. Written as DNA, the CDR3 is TGTGCCAGCAGCTTCTCGAGCGGGGGAAACATTCAGTACTTC.

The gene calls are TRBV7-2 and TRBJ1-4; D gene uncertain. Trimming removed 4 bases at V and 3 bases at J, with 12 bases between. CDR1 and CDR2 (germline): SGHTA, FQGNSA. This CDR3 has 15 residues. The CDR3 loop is CASSSQVTANEKLFF. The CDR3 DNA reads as TGTGCCAGCAGCTCCCAGGTTACCGCTAATGAAAAACTGTTTTTT.

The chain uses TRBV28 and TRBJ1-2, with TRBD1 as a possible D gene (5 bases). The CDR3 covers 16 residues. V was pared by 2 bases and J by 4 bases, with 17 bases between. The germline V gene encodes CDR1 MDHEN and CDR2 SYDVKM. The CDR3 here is CASSLAAGGSIYGYTF. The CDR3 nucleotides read TGTGCCAGCAGTTTAGCTGCGGGGGGGAGTATCTATGGCTACACCTTC.

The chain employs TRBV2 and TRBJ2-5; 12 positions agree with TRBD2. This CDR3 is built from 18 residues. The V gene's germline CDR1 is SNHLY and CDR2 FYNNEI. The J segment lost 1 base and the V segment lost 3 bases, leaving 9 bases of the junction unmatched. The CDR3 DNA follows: TGTGCCAGCAGTGACGCGGGACTAGCGGGCAAATTCCAAGAGACCCAGTACTTC. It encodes CASSDAGLAGKFQETQYF.

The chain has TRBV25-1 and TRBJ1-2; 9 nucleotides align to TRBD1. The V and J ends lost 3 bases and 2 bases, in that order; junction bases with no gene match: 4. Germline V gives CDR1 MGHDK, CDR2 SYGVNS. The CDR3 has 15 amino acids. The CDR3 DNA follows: TGTGCCAGCAGTGAGCTCGACAGGGGGAACTATGGCTACACCTTC. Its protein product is CASSELDRGNYGYTF.

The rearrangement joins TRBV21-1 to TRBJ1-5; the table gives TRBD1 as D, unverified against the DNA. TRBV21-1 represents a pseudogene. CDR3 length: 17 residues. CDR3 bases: TGTGCCAGCAGCAAAGAGTGGGACACCTATACCAATCAGCCCCAGCATTTT. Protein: CASSKEWDTYTNQPQHF.

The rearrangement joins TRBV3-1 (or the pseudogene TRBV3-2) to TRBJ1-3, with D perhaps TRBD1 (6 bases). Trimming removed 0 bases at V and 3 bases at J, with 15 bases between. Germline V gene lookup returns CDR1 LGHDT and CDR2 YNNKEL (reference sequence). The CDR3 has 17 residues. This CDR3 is CASSQDPGGLSGNTIYF. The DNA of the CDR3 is TGTGCCAGCAGCCAAGATCCGGGGGGGCTAAGTGGAAACACCATATATTTT.

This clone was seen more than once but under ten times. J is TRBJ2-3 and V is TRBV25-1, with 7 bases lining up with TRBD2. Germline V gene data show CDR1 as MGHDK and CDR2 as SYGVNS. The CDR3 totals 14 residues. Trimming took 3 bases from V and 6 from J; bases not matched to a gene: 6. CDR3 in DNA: TGTGCCAGCAGTGACCGGTTGGGAGGGGATACGCAGTATTTT. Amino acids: CASSDRLGGDTQYF.

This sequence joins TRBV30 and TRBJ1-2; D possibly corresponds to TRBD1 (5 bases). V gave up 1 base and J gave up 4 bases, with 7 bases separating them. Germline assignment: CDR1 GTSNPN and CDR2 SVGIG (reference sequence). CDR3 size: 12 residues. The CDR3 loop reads CAWSGQGYGYTF. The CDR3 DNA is TGTGCCTGGAGTGGCCAGGGCTATGGCTACACCTTC.

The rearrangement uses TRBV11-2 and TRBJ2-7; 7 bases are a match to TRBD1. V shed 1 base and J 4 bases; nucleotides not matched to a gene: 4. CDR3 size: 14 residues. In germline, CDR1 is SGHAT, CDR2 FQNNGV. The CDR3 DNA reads TGTGCCAGCAGCTTAGGTGACAGGGTATACGAGCAGTACTTC. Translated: CASSLGDRVYEQYF.

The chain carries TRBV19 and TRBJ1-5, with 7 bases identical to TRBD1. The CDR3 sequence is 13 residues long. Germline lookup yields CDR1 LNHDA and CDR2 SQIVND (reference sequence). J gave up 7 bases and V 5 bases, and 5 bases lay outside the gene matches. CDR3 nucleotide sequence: TGTGCCAGTAGTCTCACAGGGGACCAGCCCCAGCATTTT. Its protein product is CASSLTGDQPQHF.

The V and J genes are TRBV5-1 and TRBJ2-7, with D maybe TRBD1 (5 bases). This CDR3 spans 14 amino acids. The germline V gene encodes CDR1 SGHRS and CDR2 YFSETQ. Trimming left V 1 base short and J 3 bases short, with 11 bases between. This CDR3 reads CASSLLQGNYEQYF. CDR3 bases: TGCGCCAGCAGCTTGTTGCAGGGAAACTACGAGCAGTACTTC.